A selection of T cell receptor beta chains follows, all from one sample in a study of naive and memory T cell subsets. TCRdb analysed the UMI-ligation and nested PCR reads with MiXCR anew, one entry per CDR3 protein. Altogether approximately 85,000 distinct CDR3 sequences are present, roughly 7% being singletons, with the ten largest covering 1.6%. The specimen sequenced was central memory CD4+ T cells from blood. These receptors all stem from a human donor in good health. Both conserved end residues are part of each CDR3. The order of the fields is D gene, clone size, J gene, V gene, CDR3 length, CDR3 DNA, CDR3 protein. A D gene is named only where the DNA matches it firmly. The listing skips clone size in some rows; elsewhere it reads once, few, many or a size class.

- - TRBJ2-2 TRBV20-1 17 TGCAGTGCTAGAGATTCGAGGGTAGCGTCGAACACCGGGGAGCTGTTTTTT CSARDSRVASNTGELFF
TRBD1 many TRBJ1-5 TRBV6-2/TRBV6-3 13 TGTGCCACCAGACAGGGACCCAATCAGCCCCAGCATTTT CATRQGPNQPQHF
TRBD1 many TRBJ1-1 TRBV6-2/TRBV6-3 15 TGTGCCAGCAGGACCTGGGACAGGGGTGGCACTGAAGCTTTCTTT CASRTWDRGGTEAFF
- many TRBJ1-5 TRBV28 17 TGTGCCAGCGGGCAGTTGGGGGAGGCGTATAGCAATCAGCCCCAGCATTTT CASGQLGEAYSNQPQHF
- few TRBJ2-7 TRBV19 13 TGTGCCAGTACTGGGGGTTACTCCTACGAGCAGTACTTC CASTGGYSYEQYF
TRBD1 - TRBJ1-5 TRBV28 13 TGTGCCAGCAGGGGACAGGTAGGACAGCCCCAGCATTTT CASRGQVGQPQHF
- many TRBJ1-3 TRBV3-1 16 TGTGCCAGCAGCCAATTATTACGGAAGAATGGAAACACCATATATTTT CASSQLLRKNGNTIYF
- - TRBJ2-3 TRBV7-2 16 TGTGCCAGCAGCTTACAGGGCGGGACTAGCACAGATACGCAGTATTTT CASSLQGGTSTDTQYF
- many TRBJ1-1 TRBV7-3 13 TGTGCCAGCAGCCAAAGAGGGGGACGGGAAGCTTTCTTT CASSQRGGREAFF
- many TRBJ2-7 TRBV15 13 TGTGCCACCAGCAGAGATCGGGTCTACGAGCAGTACTTC CATSRDRVYEQYF
- - TRBJ1-1 TRBV2 14 TGTGCCAGTGGGGGGGCCGGGGGGCACACTGAAGCTTTCTTT CASGGAGGHTEAFF
- few TRBJ2-2 TRBV12-3/TRBV12-4 15 TGTGCCAGCAGGAAGCCGCCGGCGAACACCGGGGAGCTGTTTTTT CASRKPPANTGELFF
- many TRBJ2-3 TRBV2 11 TGTGCCAGCAGTGAGGCAGATACGCAGTATTTT CASSEADTQYF
- many TRBJ2-1 TRBV10-3 13 TGTGCCATCAGTGCTCGTCTTGACAATGAGCAGTTCTTC CAISARLDNEQFF
- many TRBJ1-4 TRBV14 14 TGTGCCAGCAGCCAAGATTGGCGGGATGGAAAACTGTTTTTT CASSQDWRDGKLFF
TRBD1 many TRBJ1-5 TRBV20-1 15 TGCAGTGCTAGTATCAGGACAGGGGGAGTTCAGCCCCAGCATTTT CSASIRTGGVQPQHF
- many TRBJ1-1 TRBV7-3 13 TGTGCCAGCAGCGTAAAAGAGGGCACTGAAGCTTTCTTT CASSVKEGTEAFF
TRBD1 - TRBJ2-7 TRBV5-4 15 TGTGCCAGCAGCATCCGGGACAGAACATCCTACGAGCAGTACTTC CASSIRDRTSYEQYF
TRBD1 few TRBJ2-1 TRBV7-6 12 TGTGCCAGCAGCCTAGGGGACAGAGAAGAGTTCTTC CASSLGDREEFF
- few TRBJ2-2 TRBV20-1 13 TGCAGTGCTAATCTACGGCACACCGGGGAGCTGTTTTTT CSANLRHTGELFF
- many TRBJ1-1 TRBV4-1 14 TGCGCCAGCAGAGGGAACCTAAGAAACACTGAAGCTTTCTTT CASRGNLRNTEAFF
TRBD2 many TRBJ2-1 TRBV9 15 TGTGCCAGCAGCGTAGAGAGCGGGAGGGCCGATGAGCAGTTCTTC CASSVESGRADEQFF
- many TRBJ1-2 TRBV21-1 14 TGTGCCAGCAGAAAGGACCTTGCTAACTATGGCTACACCTTC CASRKDLANYGYTF
- many TRBJ2-7 TRBV20-1 14 TGCAGTGCTAATCCCAGACAGGTTCCCTACGAGCAGTACTTC CSANPRQVPYEQYF
TRBD2 - TRBJ2-7 TRBV6-2/TRBV6-3 13 TGTGCCAGCAGACTAGCGGCAAGCTACGAGCAGTACTTC CASRLAASYEQYF
- few TRBJ1-5 TRBV12-3/TRBV12-4 14 TGTGCCAGCAGTCGACAGCATAGCAATCAGCCCCAGCATTTT CASSRQHSNQPQHF
TRBD1 many TRBJ1-4 TRBV10-3 13 TGTGCCATCAATCAGGGGGTTAATGAAAAACTGTTTTTT CAINQGVNEKLFF
- - TRBJ2-5 TRBV5-1 14 TGCGCCAGCAGCGCAAATGAATTACAAGAGACCCAGTACTTC CASSANELQETQYF
- few TRBJ2-7 TRBV6-8 11 TGTGCCAGCTTTGACCCCTACGAGCAGTACTTC CASFDPYEQYF
- many TRBJ1-2 TRBV20-1 10 TGCAGTGCTAGTAAGGATGGCTACACCTTC CSASKDGYTF
- few TRBJ1-4 TRBV2 13 TGTGCCAGCAGTGACAGCTCTGGTGAAAAACTGTTTTTT CASSDSSGEKLFF
- many TRBJ1-1 TRBV5-6 18 TGTGCCAGCAGCTTGGCCATGGCGTACGGCAGGGAGAACACTGAAGCTTTCTTT CASSLAMAYGRENTEAFF
- many TRBJ1-3 TRBV5-1 17 TGCGCCAGCAGCTTTTCTGGACCTGCCATCTCTGGAAACACCATATATTTT CASSFSGPAISGNTIYF
- few TRBJ2-4 TRBV5-6 11 TGTGCCAGCAGCTTGGGCAACATTCAGTACTTC CASSLGNIQYF
TRBD2 few TRBJ2-1 TRBV18 14 TGTGCCAGCTCACCAGCGGGGGGGAACAATGAGCAGTTCTTC CASSPAGGNNEQFF
TRBD1 few TRBJ1-1 TRBV14 15 TGTGCCAGCAGCCAATACAGGGGTGGACGCACTGAAGCTTTCTTT CASSQYRGGRTEAFF
- few TRBJ2-4 TRBV7-2 17 TGTGCCAGCAGCTTAGTATTTGGGTCAGAAGCCAAAAACATTCAGTACTTC CASSLVFGSEAKNIQYF
- - TRBJ1-1 TRBV6-6 14 TGTGCCAGCAGTTATCTGACAGGGAACACTGAAGCTTTCTTT CASSYLTGNTEAFF
- - TRBJ2-5 TRBV28 15 TGTGCCAGCAGTTTGGATGGGGGGCCCTCGAAGACCCAGTACTTC CASSLDGGPSKTQYF
- many TRBJ1-1 TRBV7-9 13 TGTGCCAGCAGCTTAGAAGTTGAGACTGAAGCTTTCTTT CASSLEVETEAFF
- - TRBJ2-3 TRBV15 12 TGTGCCACCGGGATCCGTGGGGATACGCAGTATTTT CATGIRGDTQYF
TRBD2 - TRBJ2-3 TRBV7-3 18 TGTGCCAGCAGCTGGACTAGCGGGGGGCCGAGAGGAACAGATACGCAGTATTTT CASSWTSGGPRGTDTQYF
- many TRBJ2-1 TRBV5-1 15 TGCGCCAGCAGCTTGGTCATGGGGGAGTACAATGAGCAGTTCTTC CASSLVMGEYNEQFF
- - TRBJ2-2 TRBV7-8 14 TGTGCCAGCAGCTTCGCAGGGGTCCCCGGGGAGCTGTTTTTT CASSFAGVPGELFF
- many TRBJ1-1 TRBV29-1 13 TGCACCGCACAAGTGTCCCCCAACACTGAAGCTTTCTTT CTAQVSPNTEAFF
TRBD1 - TRBJ2-1 TRBV23-1 20 TGCGCCAGCAGTCAATCTACGACAGGGAGTTATCCTAAGTTCCACAATGAGCAGTTCTTC CASSQSTTGSYPKFHNEQFF
- many TRBJ2-4 TRBV30 16 TGTGCCTGGAGTGCAGTCTACCCATTAGCCAAAAACATTCAGTACTTC CAWSAVYPLAKNIQYF
TRBD2 few TRBJ2-5 TRBV28 16 TGTGCCAGCAGTTTGGCGAGTAGCGGGTCTCAAGAGACCCAGTACTTC CASSLASSGSQETQYF
- few TRBJ1-3 TRBV7-2 14 TGTGCCAGCAGCCTGGGCCCTACAGTGGACACCATATATTTT CASSLGPTVDTIYF
- many TRBJ1-1 TRBV14 13 TGTGCCAGCAGCCAAGGGATAAACACTGAAGCTTTCTTT CASSQGINTEAFF
- many TRBJ2-5 TRBV7-9 15 TGTGCCAGCAGCTTAGCCTCGACAGGAGGAGAGACCCAGTACTTC CASSLASTGGETQYF
TRBD2 many TRBJ2-5 TRBV7-3 15 TGTGCCAGCAGCTTACAGCGGGGGGGCCGAGAGACCCAGTACTTC CASSLQRGGRETQYF
- many TRBJ1-1 TRBV9 15 TGTGCCAGCAGCGCAAACAGTAACATGAACACTGAAGCTTTCTTT CASSANSNMNTEAFF